What follows are 25 T cell receptor beta chains derived from one specimen sequenced in a study of blood T cell repertoires in COVID-19. Profiled with immunoSEQ multiplex PCR; TCRdb holds only in-frame clones, not every one. Of under 100,000 clones detected, under 90% appear once; the ten largest clones hold about 12%. The sequencing sample was made of peripheral blood. The receptors shown here come from a woman between 40 and 50 years old with active or convalescent COVID-19.

This clone was counted between two and nine times. The chain links TRBV29-1 to TRBJ2-3; tentative D call: TRBD2 (6 bases). This CDR3 spans 14 amino acids. Trimming removed 4 bases at V and 1 base at J, with 12 bases between. Germline V gene sequence: CDR1 SQVTM, CDR2 ANQGSEA. CDR3 coding DNA: TGCAGCGTTGGAGGGACTCCCGGCACAGATACGCAGTATTTT. As protein: CSVGGTPGTDTQYF.

The chain couples TRBV15 to TRBJ2-3; the match to TRBD2 covers 12 bases. V gave up 3 bases and J gave up 1 base; unmatched junction bases: 8. There are 18 residues in the CDR3. Germline V gives CDR1 LNHNV, CDR2 YYDKDF (reference sequence). DNA for the CDR3: TGTGCCACCAGCAGGACTAGCGGGGGTCTCCCGGGCACAGATACGCAGTATTTT. Translating gives CATSRTSGGLPGTDTQYF.

The table lists this clone with a count of one. This chain uses TRBV19 with TRBJ2-2, with D perhaps matching TRBD1 (6 bases). The germline V gene encodes CDR1 LNHDA and CDR2 SQIVND (reference sequence). Trimming shortened V by 5 bases and J by 5 bases, and 12 bases separated the two germline ends. The CDR3 extends over 14 amino acids. For the CDR3, the DNA is TGTGCCAGTAGTGGCAGGGGCTCTACCGGGGAGCTGTTTTTT. It specifies CASSGRGSTGELFF.

The chain uses TRBV4-3 and TRBJ2-7; 7 bases line up with TRBD2. CDR3 length: 17 residues. V dropped 0 bases and J dropped 2; count of bases not matched to a gene: 10. Germline V CDR1 and CDR2: LGHNA, YSLEER. CDR3 amino acids: CASSQESPFAGAYEQYF. DNA of the CDR3: TGCGCCAGCAGCCAAGAGTCCCCTTTCGCGGGAGCCTACGAGCAGTACTTC.

This chain connects TRBV7-9 to TRBJ2-1; 10 bases fit TRBD2. Per the germline V gene, CDR1 is SEHNR and CDR2 is FQNEAQ (reference sequence). The CDR3 spans 16 residues. Losses at the gene ends were 2 bases for V and 5 bases for J; bases not matched to a gene: 6. The CDR3 spells CASSLFELAGNNEQFF. In nucleotides, the CDR3 is TGTGCCAGCAGCTTATTTGAACTAGCGGGGAACAATGAGCAGTTCTTC.

The chain joins TRBV28 to TRBJ2-7; 15 bases fit TRBD2. The germline V gene has CDR1 MDHEN and CDR2 SYDVKM. Trimming cost V 5 bases and J 2 bases; bases outside gene matches: 4. The CDR3 spans 16 residues. The CDR3 DNA is TGTGCCAGCAGTACCGGGACTAGCGGGAGGACCTACGAGCAGTACTTC. It codes for CASSTGTSGRTYEQYF.

V gene TRBV28 combines with J gene TRBJ1-2, with D possibly being TRBD1 (5 bases). The CDR3 is made up of 14 amino acids. Trimming took 2 bases from V and 3 from J, leaving 10 bases between them. Per germline, CDR1 MDHEN and CDR2 SYDVKM. CDR3 residues: CASSLRQGYYGYTF. The CDR3 DNA is TGTGCCAGCAGTTTACGGCAGGGCTACTATGGCTACACCTTC.

The gene calls are TRBV10-1 and TRBJ1-5; 7 nucleotides line up with TRBD1. The germline V gene has CDR1 WNHNN and CDR2 SYGVQD (reference sequence). The V gene end was trimmed by 6 bases and the J gene end by 3 bases; junction bases not matched to a gene: 5. The CDR3 runs 14 residues. The CDR3 loop reads CASSEQGINQPQHF. For the CDR3, the DNA is TGCGCCAGCAGCGAACAGGGGATCAATCAGCCCCAGCATTTT.

Here the CDR3 reads CASSRQGPYEQYF. CDR3 sequence (DNA): TGTGCCAGCAGTCGACAGGGACCCTACGAGCAGTACTTC. This chain connects TRBV27 to TRBJ2-7, with 7 bases identical to TRBD1. CDR1 and CDR2 from the germline V gene are MNHEY and SMNVEV (reference sequence). J was trimmed by 2 bases and V by 5 bases; bases with no gene match: 3. This CDR3 region has 13 residues.

This clone was picked up one time. The chain uses TRBV11-3 and TRBJ2-7; 8 bases fit TRBD1. Germline V CDR1 and CDR2: SGHNT, YENEEA. CDR3 length equals 15 residues. The V and J ends lost 5 bases and 0 bases, in that order; junction bases with no gene match: 6. In DNA form, the CDR3 reads TGTGCCAGCAGCGTTGGACAGGGAAGCTCCTACGAGCAGTACTTC. Translation: CASSVGQGSSYEQYF.

The V and J genes are TRBV30 and TRBJ2-4; a weak D match, TRBD2 (5 bases). Germline V gene sequence: CDR1 GTSNPN, CDR2 SVGIG (reference sequence). The CDR3 contains 14 residues. Trimming stripped 0 bases from V and 9 bases from J, with 15 bases between. The CDR3 spells CAWSVLSGGGIQYF. The CDR3 DNA reads as TGTGCCTGGAGTGTCCTTTCCGGAGGCGGCATTCAGTACTTC.

This sequence joins TRBV15 and TRBJ1-1, with D possibly TRBD1 on 5 matching bases. The CDR3 contains 14 residues. The V end was cut by 7 bases, the J end by 0 bases, with 12 bases between. Germline V gene data show CDR1 as LNHNV and CDR2 as YYDKDF (reference sequence). The CDR3 nucleotides read TGTGCCACCAAGGGGTCTCTACTGAACACTGAAGCTTTCTTT. Encoded protein: CATKGSLLNTEAFF.

This chain uses TRBV6-5 with TRBJ2-1; 10 bases line up with TRBD2. The trim removed 6 bases at V and 5 bases at J, leaving 4 bases unmatched. The CDR3 sequence is 14 residues long. Germline CDR1 MNHEY, CDR2 SVGAGI. The CDR3 bases are TGTGCCAGCAGATGGACTAGCGGAAACAATGAGCAGTTCTTC. Translation gives CASRWTSGNNEQFF.

This rearrangement joins TRBV28 to TRBJ2-2, with TRBD2 matching over 8 bases. CDR3 size: 15 residues. V lost 4 bases to trimming and J lost 3 bases; unmatched junction nucleotides: 4. Germline V gene sequence: CDR1 MDHEN, CDR2 SYDVKM. In DNA, the CDR3 is TGTGCCAGCAGTTCAGCGGGAGTGGACACCGGGGAGCTGTTTTTT. Protein product: CASSSAGVDTGELFF.

V and J are TRBV7-9 and TRBJ2-7; 7 nucleotides align to TRBD2. V was pared by 5 bases and J by 4 bases, with 11 bases of the junction left unmatched. Germline V CDR1 and CDR2: SEHNR, FQNEAQ (reference sequence). This CDR3 region has 15 residues. CDR3 coding DNA: TGTGCCAGCAGCCCAAGACTAGCCAAGATATACGAGCAGTACTTC. Its protein product is CASSPRLAKIYEQYF.

CDR3 nucleotide sequence: TGTGCCAGCAGCTTAATGTTAGGGAGGGCTGGGCTGTTTTTT. This encodes CASSLMLGRAGLFF. The J gene is TRBJ1-4, the V gene TRBV11-2, with D unresolved. Between the trimmed V and J ends, which lost 2 bases and 14 bases, there was a span of 18 bases. Per germline, CDR1 SGHAT and CDR2 FQNNGV. The CDR3 has 14 residues.

The V call is TRBV7-2, the J call TRBJ1-2; no reliable D call. The germline V gene encodes CDR1 SGHTA and CDR2 FQGNSA. Trimming stripped 6 bases from V and 4 bases from J, with 12 bases between. The length of the CDR3 is 13 residues. The CDR3 region has the DNA TGTGCCAGCAGTATAAGCGGTTTCTATGGCTACACCTTC. Protein: CASSISGFYGYTF.

The chain has TRBV10-1 and TRBJ2-5; 14 nucleotides align to TRBD2. Germline lookup yields CDR1 WNHNN and CDR2 SYGVQD (reference sequence). The CDR3 covers 16 residues. The junction had 3 bases not matched to a gene; V was cut back by 4 bases and J by 2 bases. CDR3 sequence reads: CASSGTSGGKQETQYF. CDR3 coding DNA: TGCGCCAGCAGTGGGACTAGCGGGGGGAAACAAGAGACCCAGTACTTC.

This chain uses TRBV7-2 with TRBJ1-2, with a possible D match to TRBD1 (6 bases). Germline V CDR1 and CDR2: SGHTA, FQGNSA. Trimming left V 1 base short and J 7 bases short, with 19 bases between. The CDR3 consists of 16 residues. The DNA for the CDR3 is TGTGCCAGCAGCTTAGAGGGGGGGCACCTTATATCTGGCTACACCTTC. Translated: CASSLEGGHLISGYTF.

The gene calls are TRBV14 and TRBJ2-2, with D unclear. V lost 3 bases to trimming and J lost 3 bases, with 17 bases between them. The CDR3 is 17 residues long. The V gene's germline CDR1 is SGHDN and CDR2 FVKESK. CDR3 nucleotide sequence: TGTGCCAGCAGCCAGAGGCTCGCAGTAAGAGACACCGGGGAGCTGTTTTTT. Translated: CASSQRLAVRDTGELFF.

This rearrangement joins TRBV27 to TRBJ1-5; 8 bases fit TRBD1. With 5 bases clipped from V and 5 bases from J, the junction kept 5 bases outside the gene matches. Germline CDR1 is MNHEY and CDR2 is SMNVEV (reference sequence). The CDR3 has 14 amino acids. The CDR3 reads CASSRQGFYQPQHF. Here the CDR3 DNA reads TGTGCCAGCAGTCGACAGGGGTTTTATCAGCCCCAGCATTTT.

The chain joins TRBV7-9 to TRBJ2-3, with D maybe TRBD1 (6 bases). Germline-derived CDR1 and CDR2 are SEHNR and FQNEAQ (reference sequence). The germline V and J ends were trimmed by 3 bases and 0 bases, with 22 bases remaining between them. CDR3 length: 19 amino acids. The CDR3 DNA reads TGTGCCAGCAGCTTCATCCCAGGACAGTTAGGGCCTAGCACAGATACGCAGTATTTT. This codes for CASSFIPGQLGPSTDTQYF.

On this clone itself: The sample contains more than one DNA sequence encoding this CDR3. The chain uses TRBV18 and TRBJ1-2, with TRBD1 matching over 8 bases. Losses at the gene ends were 3 bases for V and 4 bases for J; bases not matched to a gene: 1. Germline CDR1 and CDR2: KGHSH and LQKENI. CDR3 size: 13 residues. Written as DNA, the CDR3 is TGTGCCAGCTCACCGGGACAGGTCTATGGCTACACCTTC. Protein product: CASSPGQVYGYTF.

The chain employs TRBV10-2 and TRBJ2-7; tentative D call: TRBD2 (5 bases). This CDR3 is 15 amino acids long. The germline CDR1 and CDR2 sequences are WSHSY and SAAADI. Trimming shortened V by 6 bases and J by 1 base, and 16 bases separated the two germline ends. CDR3 bases: TGCGCCAGCAGGAATCTTCTCCGGGAATCCTACGAGCAGTACTTC. Protein sequence: CASRNLLRESYEQYF.

The V and J genes are TRBV11-3 and TRBJ1-1; D might be TRBD1 (6 bases). V lost 1 base to trimming and J lost 6 bases, with 21 bases between them. CDR1 is SGHNT, CDR2 YENEEA, per germline. There are 17 residues in the CDR3. This chain's CDR3 is CASSLARGAMGRPEAFF. The CDR3 coding sequence is TGTGCCAGCAGCTTAGCACGGGGGGCGATGGGGAGACCTGAAGCTTTCTTT.